This TCR beta chain was profiled in a study of blood T cell repertoires in COVID-19. As for the study in general: Some COVID-19 samples were acute and others convalescent; all came from the United States, Italy and Spain. In each case, the material was cDNA or gDNA derived from T cells, B-cell-depleted T cells, or PBMCs.

In the authors' methods: Reference gene primers were amplified, and this amplification served to estimate nucleated cell counts. The repertoire was sequenced with immunoSEQ multiplex PCR; TCRdb's copy has only in-frame clones and lacks some. V and J calls and clone size are given by that table; D and trimming were obtained from the DNA. The sample shows under 150,000 clones, approximately 90% of them seen only once. From germline, CDR1 is KGHSH and CDR2 LQKENI. The CDR3 runs 17 residues. J lost 2 bases, V lost 3 bases, and 11 bases had no gene match. This chain links TRBV18 with TRBJ1-2; 8 bases fit TRBD1. This clonotype was obtained from a man between 50 and 59 years old with active or convalescent COVID-19. The sample consisted of peripheral blood. The CDR3 DNA is TGTGCCAGCTCACCTCCGGACAGGGCTTTCCTCAACTATGGCTACACCTTC. Its translation is CASSPPDRAFLNYGYTF.